One sample yielded the 5 T cell receptor beta chains listed below, sequenced in a study of cytomegalovirus exposure and HLA in healthy donors. A multiplex PCR was run with 60 Vbeta primers and 13 Jbeta primers. Clones were sequenced by immunoSEQ multiplex PCR, and TCRdb holds only the in-frame ones, with some missing. This sample has more than 90,000 clones; roughly 79% occur once, and the top ten carry around 4.2%. The specimen sequenced was PBMCs. The receptors derive from a woman in her 70s in good health and CMV-seropositive.

The CDR3 sequence is CASSKGPGTSGIGSYEQYF. DNA of the CDR3: TGTGCCAGCAGCAAGGGCCCCGGGACTAGCGGGATCGGTTCCTACGAGCAGTACTTC. The rearrangement uses TRBV7-8 and TRBJ2-7, with 13 bases fitting TRBD2. CDR1 and CDR2 from the germline V gene are SGHVS and FQNEAQ. V lost 5 bases, J lost 1 base, and 14 bases stayed unmatched. This CDR3 has 19 residues. Drawing the rest from reference TRBV7-8 and TRBJ2-7, the complete variable domain is GAGVSQSPRYKVAKRGQDVALRCDPISGHVSLFWYQQALGQGPEFLTYFQNEAQLDKSGLPSDRFFAERPEGSVSTLKIQRTQQEDSAVYLCASSKGPGTSGIGSYEQYFGPGTRLTVT.

The chain is built from TRBV28 and TRBJ2-7; 8 nucleotides align to TRBD2. This CDR3 is 18 amino acids long. V trimming: 3 bases; J trimming: 0 bases; junction bases outside the gene matches: 13. From germline, CDR1 is MDHEN and CDR2 SYDVKM. CDR3 sequence: CASSFGSSGSYYSYEQYF. CDR3 DNA sequence: TGTGCCAGCAGTTTCGGGTCGAGCGGGAGCTACTACTCCTACGAGCAGTACTTC. Complete variable domain (other parts from reference TRBV28 and TRBJ2-7): DVKVTQSSRYLVKRTGEKVFLECVQDMDHENMFWYRQDPGLGLRLIYFSYDVKMKEKGDIPEGYSVSREKKERFSLILESASTNQTSMYLCASSFGSSGSYYSYEQYFGPGTRLTVT.

The J gene is TRBJ1-3, the V gene TRBV7-6, with D possibly being TRBD1 (6 bases). The CDR3 is 15 amino acids. CDR1 SGHVS and CDR2 FNYEAQ come from the germline V gene. Trimming shortened V by 2 bases and J by 0 bases, and 8 bases separated the two germline ends. CDR3 amino acids: CASSLKGGSGNTIYF. The DNA for the CDR3 is TGTGCCAGCAGCTTAAAAGGGGGCTCTGGAAACACCATATATTTT. The complete variable domain, with remaining parts taken from reference TRBV7-6 and TRBJ1-3, reads GAGVSQSPRYKVTKRGQDVALRCDPISGHVSLYWYRQALGQGPEFLTYFNYEAQQDKSGLPNDRFSAERPEGSISTLTIQRTEQRDSAMYRCASSLKGGSGNTIYFGEGSWLTVV.

This clone turned up a few times. The chain has TRBV19 and TRBJ1-5, with TRBD1 as a possible D gene (6 bases). This CDR3 comprises 13 residues. Germline values: CDR1 LNHDA, CDR2 SQIVND (reference sequence). Trimming removed 8 bases at V and 11 bases at J, with 19 bases between. The CDR3 sequence: CASDYTGFGTQHF. The CDR3 nucleotides are TGTGCCAGTGATTATACAGGGTTTGGGACCCAGCATTTT.

The J gene is TRBJ2-3, the V gene TRBV6-6, with 13 bases identical to TRBD2. The CDR3 has 16 amino acids. The V gene end was trimmed by 10 bases and the J gene end by 2 bases; junction bases not matched to a gene: 9. Per the germline V gene, CDR1 is MNHNY and CDR2 is SVGAGI (reference sequence). For the CDR3, the DNA is TGTGCCACCCGGGGACTAGCGGGATCTCCCACAGATACGCAGTATTTT. It yields the protein CATRGLAGSPTDTQYF.